This entry lists 27 T cell receptor beta chains sequenced from one sample in a study of blood T cell repertoires in COVID-19. Generated by immunoSEQ multiplex PCR, the TCRdb table keeps only in-frame clones and is missing some. The profile shows roughly 250,000 clones, around 92% of them singletons. The sample taken for sequencing was peripheral blood. Every receptor here comes from a young adult with COVID-19, enrolled during active disease.

The chain employs TRBV4-3 and TRBJ2-1; D is possibly TRBD2 (5 bases). V was clipped by 4 bases and J by 2 bases, with 15 bases between them. Germline CDR1 and CDR2: LGHNA and YSLEER. This CDR3 contains 16 residues. The CDR3 is CASSREMAEAYNEQFF. As DNA, the CDR3 is TGCGCCAGCAGCCGCGAGATGGCGGAGGCCTACAATGAGCAGTTCTTC.

The chain joins TRBV9 to TRBJ2-5; tentative D call: TRBD2 (5 bases). The CDR3 is 15 residues long. The V and J ends lost 4 bases and 2 bases respectively, with 15 bases between them. Germline CDR1 SGDLS, CDR2 YYNGEE. The CDR3 DNA is TGTGCCAGCAGCCTCGGGCCTGGGGAGCAAGAGACCCAGTACTTC. Protein sequence: CASSLGPGEQETQYF.

The V and J genes are TRBV5-5 and TRBJ2-1; TRBD2 matches 13 bases. Germline V CDR1 and CDR2: SGHKS, YYEKEE (reference sequence). The CDR3 is 16 residues long. With 0 bases clipped from V and 7 bases from J, the junction kept 4 bases outside the gene matches. CDR3 sequence: CASSLVPTSGRNEQFF. CDR3 DNA sequence: TGTGCCAGCAGCTTGGTCCCGACTAGCGGGAGGAATGAGCAGTTCTTC.

The rearrangement links TRBV10-3 to TRBJ2-7; D gene unclear. Trimming removed 4 bases at V and 2 bases at J, with 15 bases between. The germline V gene encodes CDR1 ENHRY and CDR2 SYGVKD. This CDR3 is 15 amino acids long. The DNA of the CDR3 is TGTGCCATCAGTGCCCTCCGGGTCGCCGCCTACGAGCAGTACTTC. Translating gives CAISALRVAAYEQYF.

CDR3 DNA sequence: TGTGCCAGCAGCTTAGATTGGCGGAATGAGCAGTTCTTC. Its translation: CASSLDWRNEQFF. The chain links TRBV7-8 to TRBJ2-1; D remains unclear. This CDR3 is built from 13 residues. The V end was cut by 1 base, the J end by 7 bases, with 8 bases between. CDR1 SGHVS and CDR2 FQNEAQ come from the germline V gene.

This clone occurred once. The chain recombines TRBV2 with TRBJ2-1; D perhaps matches TRBD1 (5 bases). CDR3 length equals 15 residues. Trimming pared 4 bases from V and 2 bases from J, leaving 12 bases between. CDR1 is SNHLY and CDR2 is FYNNEI in the germline V gene. The CDR3 DNA sequence: TGTGCCAGCAGTGGGGGCAGGGCGGCCTACAATGAGCAGTTCTTC. Its protein product is CASSGGRAAYNEQFF.

This chain uses TRBV2 with TRBJ2-2, with a possible D match to TRBD1 (5 bases). Trimming stripped 7 bases from V and 0 bases from J, with 12 bases between. Germline lookup yields CDR1 SNHLY and CDR2 FYNNEI. CDR3 length: 15 residues. CDR3: CASKLEGANTGELFF. The CDR3, as DNA: TGTGCCAGCAAATTGGAAGGGGCGAACACCGGGGAGCTGTTTTTT. The full variable domain, with the rest looked up from reference TRBV2 and TRBJ2-2, is EPEVTQTPSHQVTQMGQEVILRCVPISNHLYFYWYRQILGQKVEFLVSFYNNEISEKSEIFDDQFSVERPDGSNFTLKIRSTKLEDSAMYFCASKLEGANTGELFFGEGSRLTVL.

To note about this clone: This CDR3 is also generated by other DNA sequences in the sample. J is TRBJ1-1 and V is TRBV5-1, with D perhaps TRBD1 (6 bases). CDR1 is SGHRS and CDR2 is YFSETQ in the germline V gene. Deletions cut 0 bases from V and 4 bases from J, with 7 bases between. The length of the CDR3 is 13 residues. The CDR3 sequence is CASSLDRATEAFF. CDR3 in DNA: TGCGCCAGCAGCTTGGACAGGGCCACTGAAGCTTTCTTT.

This chain uses TRBV6-2 or TRBV6-3 with TRBJ2-3; D ambiguous. V was clipped by 6 bases and J by 2 bases, with 6 bases between them. CDR3 size: 12 residues. Germline lookup yields CDR1 MNHEY and CDR2 SVGEGT. DNA of the CDR3: TGTGCCAGCAGCCAGCCCACAGATACGCAGTATTTT. It specifies CASSQPTDTQYF.

The chain is built from TRBV7-8 and TRBJ2-5; 10 bases agree with TRBD1. CDR1 SGHVS and CDR2 FQNEAQ come from the germline V gene. J lost 2 bases, V lost 4 bases, and 1 base had no gene match. This CDR3 spans 14 amino acids. The CDR3 is CASSSGQGQETQYF. CDR3 sequence (DNA): TGTGCCAGCAGCTCGGGACAGGGGCAAGAGACCCAGTACTTC. Supplemented by reference TRBV7-8 and TRBJ2-5, the full variable domain reads GAGVSQSPRYKVAKRGQDVALRCDPISGHVSLFWYQQALGQGPEFLTYFQNEAQLDKSGLPSDRFFAERPEGSVSTLKIQRTQQEDSAVYLCASSSGQGQETQYFGPGTRLLVL.

The rearrangement uses TRBV6-5 and TRBJ2-3; the D gene is possibly TRBD1 (6 bases). The V gene's germline CDR1 is MNHEY and CDR2 SVGAGI. The CDR3 runs to 15 residues. V was cut by 5 bases and J by 10 bases, with 22 bases left in between. This CDR3 reads CASSPRTATLEPQYF. CDR3 nucleotide sequence: TGTGCCAGCAGTCCGAGGACAGCCACCCTAGAGCCGCAGTATTTT.

This chain uses TRBV7-8 with TRBJ2-1; D possibly corresponds to TRBD2 (5 bases). The CDR3 is 15 amino acids. Per the germline V gene, CDR1 is SGHVS and CDR2 is FQNEAQ. Trimming took off 3 bases at V and 6 bases at J, with 15 bases between the two ends. The CDR3 DNA follows: TGTGCCAGCAGCTTCGGACGGGAACTTTTCAATGAGCAGTTCTTC. This gives the protein CASSFGRELFNEQFF. Supplemented by reference TRBV7-8 and TRBJ2-1, the full variable domain reads GAGVSQSPRYKVAKRGQDVALRCDPISGHVSLFWYQQALGQGPEFLTYFQNEAQLDKSGLPSDRFFAERPEGSVSTLKIQRTQQEDSAVYLCASSFGRELFNEQFFGPGTRLTVL.

The chain carries TRBV29-1 and TRBJ1-5; 8 bases match TRBD1. Germline trimming cut 6 bases from V and 3 bases from J; bases unmatched to any gene: 4. This CDR3 is built from 13 residues. CDR1 is SQVTM and CDR2 is ANQGSEA in the germline V gene. CDR3 sequence: CSVGQENNQPQHF. The CDR3 DNA is TGCAGCGTGGGACAGGAGAACAATCAGCCCCAGCATTTT.

V and J are TRBV5-1 and TRBJ2-5, with 12 bases matching TRBD1. The V gene's germline CDR1 is SGHRS and CDR2 YFSETQ. The CDR3 runs 16 residues. With 4 bases clipped from V and 5 bases from J, the junction kept 9 bases outside the gene matches. The CDR3 region has the DNA TGCGCCAGCAGCGGGGGACAGGGGGCGGTCGGGGAGACCCAGTACTTC. Protein product: CASSGGQGAVGETQYF.

The CDR3 DNA reads as TGTGCCAGCAGTGAACTGCAACAGGGACAAGAGACCCAGTACTTC. Its translation: CASSELQQGQETQYF. The V call is TRBV6-1, the J call TRBJ2-5; the D gene is possibly TRBD1 (6 bases). This CDR3 has 15 residues. In germline, CDR1 is MNHNS, CDR2 SASEGT. V was pared by 2 bases and J by 2 bases, with 12 bases between.

The rearrangement joins TRBV11-2 to TRBJ2-7; TRBD2 agrees at 9 bases. This CDR3 is 13 amino acids long. Germline CDR1 is SGHAT and CDR2 is FQNNGV. Written as DNA, the CDR3 is TGTGCTACGGGGCGGGAGGGCAGCTACGAGCAGTACTTC. It translates to CATGREGSYEQYF.

The chain has TRBV19 and TRBJ1-6; 7 nucleotides agree with TRBD1. Germline CDR1 and CDR2: LNHDA and SQIVND (reference sequence). Trimming at V came to 4 bases and at J to 8 bases, leaving 8 bases not matched to a gene. The CDR3 consists of 15 residues. CDR3 sequence: CASSKEGATDSPLHF. The CDR3 DNA reads as TGTGCCAGTAGTAAAGAGGGGGCAACGGATTCACCCCTCCACTTT.

The chain uses TRBV28 and TRBJ2-5; 7 bases map to TRBD1. Germline V lookup: CDR1 MDHEN, CDR2 SYDVKM. The CDR3 sequence is 15 residues long. Losses at the gene ends were 5 bases for V and 5 bases for J; bases not matched to a gene: 11. DNA for the CDR3: TGTGCCAGCAGTCCCAGGAGAGGGGGCGGGGAGACCCAGTACTTC. Translating gives CASSPRRGGGETQYF.

This chain uses TRBV28 with TRBJ1-5; D remains unclear. The CDR3 extends over 15 amino acids. V was clipped by 3 bases and J by 0 bases, with 9 bases between them. CDR1 MDHEN and CDR2 SYDVKM come from the germline V gene. The chain's CDR3 is CASSFEVYSNQPQHF. The CDR3 DNA sequence: TGTGCCAGCAGTTTCGAGGTTTATAGCAATCAGCCCCAGCATTTT.

The chain employs TRBV7-2 and TRBJ2-3; D is ambiguous. The CDR3 contains 13 residues. CDR1 and CDR2 (germline): SGHTA, FQGNSA. The ends were cut back, 1 base at V and 3 bases at J, with 5 bases in the middle. CDR3 residues: CASSLVQTDTQYF. The CDR3 DNA reads as TGTGCCAGCAGCTTAGTCCAAACAGATACGCAGTATTTT.

The genes are TRBV9 and TRBJ1-6, with a weak D call TRBD1 (5 bases). Germline V gives CDR1 SGDLS, CDR2 YYNGEE. Trimming left V 2 bases short and J 6 bases short, with 9 bases between. The CDR3 is 14 residues long. CDR3 nucleotide sequence: TGTGCCAGCAGCGTGGGGGGGAGTAATTCACCCCTCCACTTT. Encoded protein: CASSVGGSNSPLHF.

The rearrangement links TRBV7-8 to TRBJ2-1; TRBD2 matches 9 bases. This CDR3 is 15 amino acids long. With V trimmed by 5 bases and J by 5 bases, 7 bases remained unmatched. Germline V gene sequence: CDR1 SGHVS, CDR2 FQNEAQ. CDR3: CASSPRLAVNNEQFF. The CDR3, as DNA: TGTGCCAGCAGCCCCCGACTAGCGGTCAACAATGAGCAGTTCTTC.

The chain recombines TRBV11-1 with TRBJ2-7; no clear D. V lost 1 base, J lost 0 bases, and 4 bases lay in between. CDR1 is SGHAT and CDR2 is FQDESV in the germline V gene (reference sequence). The CDR3 length is 13 residues. This chain's CDR3 is CASSLGDSYEQYF. The CDR3 DNA is TGTGCCAGCAGCTTAGGAGACTCCTACGAGCAGTACTTC.

V gene TRBV5-5 combines with J gene TRBJ2-1, with a possible D match to TRBD1 (5 bases). Trimming left V 0 bases short and J 0 bases short, with 7 bases between. Germline CDR1 SGHKS, CDR2 YYEKEE (reference sequence). The length of the CDR3 is 15 residues. The CDR3 here is CASSLVRASYNEQFF. The CDR3 DNA follows: TGTGCCAGCAGCTTGGTCAGGGCCTCCTACAATGAGCAGTTCTTC.

This clone occurred a few times. In DNA form, the CDR3 reads TGTGCCAGCAGTTTGGGACAGGGGAAATCTGAAGCTTTCTTT. Translating it yields CASSLGQGKSEAFF. The chain carries TRBV6-5 and TRBJ1-1, with 10 nucleotides matching TRBD1. The trim removed 4 bases at V and 6 bases at J, leaving 5 bases unmatched. The germline V gene has CDR1 MNHEY and CDR2 SVGAGI. The CDR3 has 14 residues.

CDR3 region: CASSIGDNSGNTIYF. CDR3 nucleotides: TGTGCCAGTAGTATTGGGGACAACTCTGGAAACACCATATATTTT. The chain joins TRBV19 to TRBJ1-3; weak D call: TRBD1 (6 bases). This CDR3 is built from 15 residues. Germline CDR1 reads LNHDA; CDR2 reads SQIVND (reference sequence). Trimming left V 3 bases short and J 0 bases short, with 9 bases between.

The chain uses TRBV9 and TRBJ2-1; a weak D match, TRBD1 (5 bases). Germline V gene lookup returns CDR1 SGDLS and CDR2 YYNGEE. The CDR3 contains 16 residues. Trimming cost V 0 bases and J 4 bases, with 14 bases left between them. CDR3 in amino acids: CASSVERRGPYNEQFF. CDR3 nucleotides: TGTGCCAGCAGCGTAGAACGAAGGGGCCCGTACAATGAGCAGTTCTTC.